Listed here are 31 T cell receptor beta chains from one sample, sequenced in a study of T cells in tumors after PD-1 blockade. Clones were read by immunoSEQ multiplex PCR, and TCRdb kept only the in-frame ones, dropping some. Altogether approximately 60,000 clones are present, around four fifths being singletons, with the ten largest covering around an eighth. This sample comprised PBMCs, obtained before anti-PD-1 treatment. The receptors come from a human donor with basal cell carcinoma.

This clone appeared a single time. The chain employs TRBV15 and TRBJ1-2; the D is unclear. With 8 bases removed from V and 2 bases from J, the gap between germline ends came to 15 bases. This CDR3 contains 14 residues. CDR1 and CDR2 from the germline V gene are LNHNV and YYDKDF (reference sequence). DNA for the CDR3: TGTGCCACCGGATGGAGGGAGAGGAACTATGGCTACACCTTC. Its protein is CATGWRERNYGYTF. The whole variable domain, filled in from reference TRBV15 and TRBJ1-2, reads DAMVIQNPRYQVTQFGKPVTLSCSQTLNHNVMYWYQQKSSQAPKLLFHYYDKDFNNEADTPDNFQSRRPNTSFCFLDIRSPGLGDTAMYLCATGWRERNYGYTFGSGTRLTVV.

About this clone: Compared with germline, one end of the junction differs, possibly owing to a read error. V gene TRBV7-7 combines with J gene TRBJ2-5; 7 bases align to TRBD1. This CDR3 spans 14 amino acids. Germline CDR1 and CDR2: SSHAT and FNYEAQ (reference sequence). The CDR3 sequence: CASSPETGWETQYF. The CDR3 DNA is TGTGCTAGCAGCCCCGAGACAGGGTGGGAGACCCAGTACTTC.

J is TRBJ2-5 and V is TRBV2; TRBD2 matches at 16 bases. There are 16 residues in the CDR3. In germline, CDR1 is SNHLY, CDR2 FYNNEI. CDR3 loop: CALFGTSGGALETQYF. In DNA form, the CDR3 reads TGTGCATTGTTTGGGACTAGCGGGGGGGCCTTAGAGACCCAGTACTTC.

The CDR3 coding sequence is TGTGCCAGCAGCCTTGGACTAGCGGGGGGGATCACAGATACGCAGTATTTT. Its protein is CASSLGLAGGITDTQYF. The chain has TRBV4-2 and TRBJ2-3, with 15 nucleotides matching TRBD2. Trimming cost V 4 bases and J 2 bases; bases outside gene matches: 4. CDR3 size: 17 residues. Per germline, CDR1 LGHNA and CDR2 YNFKEQ.

This clone was found once. This chain uses TRBV3-1 (or the pseudogene TRBV3-2) with TRBJ1-5; 8 bases match TRBD1. The CDR3 is made up of 15 amino acids. The J segment lost 0 bases and the V segment lost 4 bases, leaving 2 bases of the junction unmatched. CDR1 and CDR2 (germline): LGHDT, YNNKEL (reference sequence). The CDR3 sequence: CASSRDRYSNQPQHF. The CDR3 DNA follows: TGTGCCAGCAGCCGGGACAGGTATAGCAATCAGCCCCAGCATTTT.

The chain recombines TRBV24-1 with TRBJ2-3; 9 bases agree with TRBD1. Germline V lookup: CDR1 KGHDR, CDR2 SFDVKD. V was pared by 9 bases and J by 5 bases, with 8 bases of the junction left unmatched. The CDR3 loop spans 14 amino acids. The CDR3 DNA follows: TGTGCCACCTCCGGGACAGGGTCACGAGATACGCAGTATTTT. Protein: CATSGTGSRDTQYF.

The CDR3 sequence: CASSYSMGWGGNEQYF. The CDR3 nucleotides are TGTGCCAGCAGTTACTCGATGGGGTGGGGGGGCAACGAGCAGTACTTC. The V call is TRBV6-5, the J call TRBJ2-7, with a tentative D call TRBD2 (7 bases). V was cut by 0 bases and J by 5 bases, with 17 bases left in between. The germline V gene has CDR1 MNHEY and CDR2 SVGAGI. The CDR3 length is 16 residues.

V usage is TRBV3-1 (or the pseudogene TRBV3-2) and J usage is TRBJ2-2; 11 bases fit TRBD2. V was pared by 4 bases and J by 1 base, with 5 bases of the junction left unmatched. The CDR3 is 17 amino acids. The V gene's germline CDR1 is LGHDT and CDR2 YNNKEL (reference sequence). CDR3 amino acids: CASSLRTSGWNTGELFF. CDR3 nucleotides: TGTGCCAGCAGCCTACGGACTAGCGGGTGGAACACCGGGGAGCTGTTTTTT.

This clone was recorded only once. The rearrangement joins TRBV11-1 to TRBJ2-1, with 12 bases fitting TRBD2. V shed 5 bases, J shed 4 bases, and the junction held 3 bases outside the gene matches. CDR1 SGHAT and CDR2 FQDESV come from the germline V gene (reference sequence). The CDR3 is 15 amino acids. The CDR3 DNA is TGTGCCAGCAGCCAGACTAGCGGGGGATACAATGAGCAGTTCTTC. Its translation is CASSQTSGGYNEQFF.

The chain links TRBV19 to TRBJ1-4; tentatively, D is TRBD1 (6 bases). The germline V gene encodes CDR1 LNHDA and CDR2 SQIVND (reference sequence). Trimming removed 6 bases at V and 6 bases at J, with 11 bases between. The CDR3 is 13 amino acids. The CDR3 sequence is CASRSAGDEKLFF. CDR3 DNA: TGTGCCAGTAGGAGTGCAGGGGATGAAAAACTGTTTTTT.

This clone was counted a few times. The junction shows a germline mismatch at one end, possibly a read error. For the CDR3, the DNA is TGTGCCAGCAGCTCGGATAGCGGGGGGCCCTCCTTCAATGAGCAGTTCTTC. This sequence encodes CASSSDSGGPSFNEQFF. This chain connects TRBV5-4 to TRBJ2-1; TRBD2 agrees at 10 bases. CDR3 length: 17 residues. CDR1 and CDR2 from the germline V gene are SGHNT and YYREEE (reference sequence).

The J gene is TRBJ1-1, the V gene TRBV12-3 or TRBV12-4; TRBD1 might be the D (6 bases). With 7 bases removed from V and 7 bases from J, the gap between germline ends came to 16 bases. The CDR3 runs to 13 residues. CDR3 coding DNA: TGTGCCAGCAAAGTGGAGGGGGGAGGTGAAGCTTTCTTT. This gives the protein CASKVEGGGEAFF.

This clone was seen a single time. This chain joins TRBV25-1 and TRBJ1-4; a possible D gene is TRBD1 (5 bases). Trimming took 2 bases from V and 8 from J, leaving 15 bases between them. The CDR3 length is 15 residues. Germline CDR1 MGHDK, CDR2 SYGVNS. The CDR3 DNA is TGTGCCAGCAGTGAACGGTTGGGGCTGGGGGAAAAACTGTTTTTT. It translates to CASSERLGLGEKLFF.

The J gene is TRBJ2-7, the V gene TRBV27; possible D gene TRBD1, 6 bases. Per germline, CDR1 MNHEY and CDR2 SMNVEV (reference sequence). V was cut by 5 bases and J by 2 bases, with 19 bases left in between. The CDR3 sequence is 16 residues long. The CDR3 here is CASSQTGNPSPYEQYF. As DNA, the CDR3 is TGTGCCAGCAGTCAAACAGGGAATCCTAGCCCCTACGAGCAGTACTTC.

For the CDR3, the DNA is TGTGCCACCAGCAGAGAACAGGGCGAAACCGGGGAGCTGTTTTTT. Its protein is CATSREQGETGELFF. The V and J genes are TRBV15 and TRBJ2-2, with D possibly matching TRBD1 (6 bases). From germline, CDR1 is LNHNV and CDR2 YYDKDF (reference sequence). The CDR3 has 15 residues. Trimming shortened V by 0 bases and J by 5 bases, and 10 bases separated the two germline ends.

The V and J genes are TRBV7-9 and TRBJ1-3, with D possibly matching TRBD1 (5 bases). V lost 2 bases, J lost 2 bases, and 10 bases lay in between. Germline CDR1 and CDR2: SEHNR and FQNEAQ (reference sequence). This CDR3 comprises 15 residues. This chain's CDR3 is CASSLLGDPGNTIYF. DNA of the CDR3: TGTGCCAGCAGCTTATTGGGGGACCCTGGAAACACCATATATTTT.

The rearrangement uses TRBV4-1 and TRBJ2-5; D gene unclear. Trimming took off 0 bases at V and 0 bases at J, with 8 bases between the two ends. CDR3 length equals 15 residues. Looked up from germline, CDR1 is MGHRA and CDR2 is YSYEKL. The CDR3 coding sequence is TGCGCCAGCAGCCAAGATTGGGCAGACCAAGAGACCCAGTACTTC. Protein product: CASSQDWADQETQYF.

The chain joins TRBV20-1 to TRBJ1-2; the match to TRBD1 covers 12 bases. The CDR3 has 15 residues. After removal of 3 bases from V and 7 bases from J, the junction contained 9 bases not matched to a gene. Germline-derived CDR1 and CDR2 are DFQATT and SNEGSKA (reference sequence). The CDR3 sequence is CSASRAGQGARGYTF. In DNA, the CDR3 is TGCAGTGCTAGTAGGGCGGGACAGGGGGCGCGTGGCTACACCTTC.

This clone was seen a single time. This sequence joins TRBV6-5 and TRBJ2-7; 13 bases fit TRBD2. V gave up 6 bases and J gave up 2 bases; unmatched junction bases: 1. Germline V gene data show CDR1 as MNHEY and CDR2 as SVGAGI. This CDR3 region has 14 residues. The CDR3 DNA follows: TGTGCCAGCAGAACTAGCGGGGGGGCCTACGAGCAGTACTTC. Amino acids: CASRTSGGAYEQYF.

J is TRBJ1-1 and V is TRBV15, with 8 bases aligning to TRBD1. Germline V lookup: CDR1 LNHNV, CDR2 YYDKDF (reference sequence). V shed 2 bases and J 5 bases; nucleotides not matched to a gene: 10. The CDR3 totals 16 residues. CDR3: CATSRLLDRGWTEAFF. The CDR3 region has the DNA TGTGCCACCAGCAGATTACTCGACAGGGGTTGGACTGAAGCTTTCTTT.

The sample holds a few counts of this clone. The chain has TRBV3-1 (or the pseudogene TRBV3-2) and TRBJ1-3; unclear D gene. The CDR3 length is 14 residues. Between the trimmed V and J ends, which lost 4 bases and 4 bases, there was a span of 11 bases. Looked up from germline, CDR1 is LGHDT and CDR2 is YNNKEL (reference sequence). CDR3 residues: CASSPWISGNTIYF. DNA of the CDR3: TGTGCCAGCAGCCCCTGGATTTCCGGAAACACCATATATTTT.

The chain uses TRBV7-8 and TRBJ1-1; no reliable D call. The length of the CDR3 is 13 residues. The germline V gene encodes CDR1 SGHVS and CDR2 FQNEAQ. Trimming shortened V by 2 bases and J by 1 base, and 5 bases separated the two germline ends. The CDR3 bases are TGTGCCAGCAGCTTACATGGGAACACTGAAGCTTTCTTT. Translated: CASSLHGNTEAFF. Full variable domain (outside the CDR3, taken from reference TRBV7-8 and TRBJ1-1): GAGVSQSPRYKVAKRGQDVALRCDPISGHVSLFWYQQALGQGPEFLTYFQNEAQLDKSGLPSDRFFAERPEGSVSTLKIQRTQQEDSAVYLCASSLHGNTEAFFGQGTRLTVV.

The V gene is TRBV25-1, the J gene TRBJ2-5; D is possibly TRBD1 (7 bases). V lost 0 bases, J lost 4 bases, and 12 bases lay in between. Germline loops: CDR1 MGHDK, CDR2 SYGVNS. This CDR3 is built from 15 residues. CDR3 sequence (DNA): TGTGCCAGCAGTGAATATCGGCAGGGGGGAGAGACCCAGTACTTC. Its protein is CASSEYRQGGETQYF.

The gene calls are TRBV10-3 and TRBJ2-3; TRBD2 aligns across 7 bases. Per the germline V gene, CDR1 is ENHRY and CDR2 is SYGVKD. Unmatched junction bases numbered 3, after V lost 7 bases and J lost 2 bases. This CDR3 is 13 amino acids long. CDR3 loop: CAINRGDTDTQYF. The CDR3 region has the DNA TGTGCCATCAATCGGGGGGACACAGATACGCAGTATTTT.

The chain carries TRBV5-1 and TRBJ1-2; D uncertain. Germline values: CDR1 SGHRS, CDR2 YFSETQ. The CDR3 is 13 residues long. The ends were cut back, 1 base at V and 0 bases at J, with 4 bases in the middle. The CDR3 region is CASSLTANYGYTF. CDR3 bases: TGCGCCAGCAGCTTGACAGCTAACTATGGCTACACCTTC.

The chain combines TRBV20-1 with TRBJ2-3; TRBD1 aligns across 7 bases. This CDR3 has 17 residues. The junction had 16 bases not matched to a gene; V was cut back by 3 bases and J by 4 bases. Germline assignment: CDR1 DFQATT and CDR2 SNEGSKA (reference sequence). CDR3: CSASGLVQGLPADTQYF. Here the CDR3 DNA reads TGCAGTGCTAGTGGACTCGTACAGGGGCTCCCGGCAGATACGCAGTATTTT.

This rearrangement joins TRBV19 to TRBJ1-4, with 8 bases lining up with TRBD1. This CDR3 spans 12 amino acids. Germline lookup yields CDR1 LNHDA and CDR2 SQIVND (reference sequence). The ends lost 10 bases at V and 6 bases at J; junction bases unmatched: 4. The CDR3 here is CATGTGYEKLFF. CDR3 coding DNA: TGTGCCACCGGGACAGGTTATGAAAAACTGTTTTTT.

V and J are TRBV7-9 and TRBJ2-1; either TRBD1 or TRBD2 may fit D (5 bases each). Trimming removed 3 bases at V and 6 bases at J, with 18 bases between. CDR3 length equals 16 residues. The V gene's germline CDR1 is SEHNR and CDR2 FQNEAQ (reference sequence). Here the CDR3 reads CASSFWDQGDGNEQFF. Written as DNA, the CDR3 is TGTGCCAGCAGCTTTTGGGACCAAGGAGACGGCAATGAGCAGTTCTTC.

This clone was recorded only once. The chain joins TRBV5-6 to TRBJ1-1; D not certain. Germline V gives CDR1 SGHDT, CDR2 YYEEEE. V was cut by 1 base and J by 0 bases, with 4 bases left in between. This CDR3 contains 13 residues. CDR3 loop: CASSLTLNTEAFF. CDR3 DNA sequence: TGTGCCAGCAGCTTGACCCTGAACACTGAAGCTTTCTTT. The full variable domain, with the rest looked up from reference TRBV5-6 and TRBJ1-1, is DAGVTQSPTHLIKTRGQQVTLRCSPKSGHDTVSWYQQALGQGPQFIFQYYEEEERQRGNFPDRFSGHQFPNYSSELNVNALLLGDSALYLCASSLTLNTEAFFGQGTRLTVV.

The chain couples TRBV7-9 to TRBJ2-5; 8 bases agree with TRBD1. The CDR3 consists of 16 residues. V gave up 0 bases and J gave up 5 bases; unmatched junction bases: 8. The germline CDR1 and CDR2 sequences are SEHNR and FQNEAQ (reference sequence). CDR3 DNA sequence: TGTGCCAGCAGCTTAGCGGCGGACAGGGTGGTTGAGACCCAGTACTTC. Translating gives CASSLAADRVVETQYF.

The chain recombines TRBV13 with TRBJ1-1, with TRBD1 as a possible D gene (6 bases). The V and J ends lost 4 bases and 0 bases respectively, with 12 bases between them. The CDR3 spans 15 residues. Germline CDR1 PRHDT, CDR2 FYEKMQ (reference sequence). CDR3 loop: CASSWARGVNTEAFF. CDR3 coding DNA: TGTGCCAGCAGCTGGGCCAGGGGAGTGAACACTGAAGCTTTCTTT. Using reference TRBV13 and TRBJ1-1 for the parts outside the CDR3, the full variable domain is AAGVIQSPRHLIKEKRETATLKCYPIPRHDTVYWYQQGPGQDPQFLISFYEKMQSDKGSIPDRFSAQQFSDYHSELNMSSLELGDSALYFCASSWARGVNTEAFFGQGTRLTVV.